These T cell receptor beta chains were read from a single sample in a study of blood T cell repertoires in COVID-19. Repertoires were generated with immunoSEQ multiplex PCR, while TCRdb's copy carries only in-frame clones and drops some. The sample shows around 270,000 clones, roughly 89% of them seen only once. The material sequenced was peripheral blood. All receptors come from a woman in her 40s who had recovered from COVID-19. Each CDR3 is given with its conserved first and last residue. The D gene is left open where the match is weak. Clone size, where shown, is once, few, many, or a class for clones that have expanded.

v_call	clone_size	d_call	j_call	cdr3_nt	cdr3_aa
TRBV30	.	.	TRBJ1-2	TGTGCCTGGGGGTGGGGGGGATTACCCTATGGCTACACCTTC	CAWGWGGLPYGYTF
TRBV5-1	.	.	TRBJ2-5	TGCGCCAGCAGCCGAGGGCCGGGGGAGACCCAGTACTTC	CASSRGPGETQYF
TRBV3-1/TRBV3-2	.	.	TRBJ1-1	TGTGCCAGCAGCCCAACAGGGAACACTGAAGCTTTCTTT	CASSPTGNTEAFF
TRBV30	.	TRBD1	TRBJ2-7	TGTGCCTGGAGACATCCGGGACAGGGGGCAAGGTACGAGCAGTACTTC	CAWRHPGQGARYEQYF
TRBV12-2	.	.	TRBJ1-1	TGTGCAAGTCGCTTCCTTGACAGGGGGAACACTGAAGCTTTCTTT	CASRFLDRGNTEAFF
TRBV2	few	TRBD2	TRBJ2-7	TGTGCCAGCAAAGGGAAAGCGGGGGCCTACGAGCAGTACTTC	CASKGKAGAYEQYF
TRBV6-6	.	.	TRBJ2-5	TGTGCCAGCCTGGACTTCCAAGAGACCCAGTACTTC	CASLDFQETQYF
TRBV7-9	.	.	TRBJ1-2	TGTGCCAGCAGCTTCGCAGGTGTTGACTATGGCTACACCTTC	CASSFAGVDYGYTF
TRBV11-3	.	.	TRBJ2-7	TGTGCCAGCAGCTTAGAAACAGGGACGTCCTACGAGCAGTACTTC	CASSLETGTSYEQYF
TRBV3-1/TRBV3-2	.	.	TRBJ1-3	TGTGCCAGCAGCCAAGTTTGGACTTCGGGAAACACCATATATTTT	CASSQVWTSGNTIYF
TRBV18	once	.	TRBJ2-3	TGTGCCAGCTCATCGGGGGCGGGGGACGGCACAGATACGCAGTATTTT	CASSSGAGDGTDTQYF
TRBV28	.	.	TRBJ2-1	TGTGCCAGCTGGGTGGCAGGGAATTACAATGAGCAGTTCTTC	CASWVAGNYNEQFF
TRBV29-1	.	TRBD1	TRBJ1-2	TGCAGCGCTGGACAGGGGGCGGATGGCTACACCTTC	CSAGQGADGYTF
TRBV9	.	.	TRBJ2-5	TGTGCCAGCAGCGTCCAACCTATTGCGGGGGCGGAGACCCAGTACTTC	CASSVQPIAGAETQYF
TRBV5-1	.	.	TRBJ2-6	TGCGCCAGCAGCTTGTTGAGTGCTGGGGCCAACGTCCTGACTTTC	CASSLLSAGANVLTF
TRBV27	.	.	TRBJ2-7	TGTGCCAGCAGTTTAGGAGGGGACGCCTACGAGCAGTACTTC	CASSLGGDAYEQYF
TRBV6-4	.	TRBD2	TRBJ2-1	TGTGCCAGCAGTGACTCGTGGGGGGGATTGAACGAGCAGTTCTTC	CASSDSWGGLNEQFF
TRBV30	.	.	TRBJ1-1	TGTGCCTGGAGTCGTCAGGGGAACACTGAAGCTTTCTTT	CAWSRQGNTEAFF
TRBV19	.	TRBD1	TRBJ1-1	TGTGCCAGTAGTAGGGACAGGGGCACTGAAGCTTTCTTT	CASSRDRGTEAFF
TRBV7-9	.	TRBD1	TRBJ2-7	TGTGCCAGCAGCCCAGACAGGGAGAGCTCCTACGAGCAGTACTTC	CASSPDRESSYEQYF
TRBV3-1/TRBV3-2	once	.	TRBJ1-1	TGTGCCAGCAGCCGGAGCCGGGAGACGGCTTTCTTT	CASSRSRETAFF
TRBV7-2	.	.	TRBJ1-1	TGTGCCAGCAGCTTAGCGCGAGATGCTGAAGCTTTCTTT	CASSLARDAEAFF
TRBV7-9	.	.	TRBJ2-3	TGTGCCAGCAGCTTAGGGCAGGGACTCGGTAGCACAGATACGCAGTATTTT	CASSLGQGLGSTDTQYF
TRBV6-5	.	.	TRBJ2-2	TGTGCCAGCAGTTACCGGGGAACCGGGGAGCTGTTTTTT	CASSYRGTGELFF
TRBV2	.	.	TRBJ1-1	TGTGCCAGCAGTTCCAGAGACAGAGCCGAAGCTTTCTTT	CASSSRDRAEAFF
TRBV7-3	.	.	TRBJ2-2	TGTGCCAGCAGCCCAGACCGGGGAACCGGGGAGCTGTTTTTT	CASSPDRGTGELFF
TRBV28	.	TRBD1	TRBJ1-4	TGTGCCAGCAGTCCCCGGACAGGGATGACCGAAAAACTGTTTTTT	CASSPRTGMTEKLFF
TRBV7-8	.	.	TRBJ2-2	TGTGCCAGCAGCTTACAGGGTTTCCTCCCCGGGGAGCTGTTTTTT	CASSLQGFLPGELFF
TRBV4-1	once	TRBD2	TRBJ2-1	TGCGCCAGCAGCCAGGACCTACTAGCGGGGGTGTACAATGAGCAGTTCTTC	CASSQDLLAGVYNEQFF
TRBV7-2	.	TRBD1	TRBJ2-7	TGTGCCAGCAGCTTAGTAGGGGACAGCAACGAGCAGTACTTC	CASSLVGDSNEQYF
TRBV2	.	.	TRBJ2-7	TGTGCCAGCAGTGAGAGACCAAGCGGCTACGAGCAGTACTTC	CASSERPSGYEQYF
TRBV7-2	many	.	TRBJ2-3	TGTGCCAGCAGGCCTACTAGATACACAGATACGCAGTATTTT	CASRPTRYTDTQYF
TRBV4-2	.	.	TRBJ1-2	TGTGCCAGCAGCCAAGTAGACAGCGCAACTAACTATGGCTACACCTTC	CASSQVDSATNYGYTF
TRBV3-1/TRBV3-2	.	.	TRBJ2-7	TGTGCCAGCAGCCAAGGAGACTCCGAATACGAGCAGTACTTC	CASSQGDSEYEQYF
TRBV5-5	few	TRBD1	TRBJ2-7	TGTGCCAGCAGTTATACCGGGACAGCAGCCTACGAGCAGTACTTC	CASSYTGTAAYEQYF
TRBV6-5	.	.	TRBJ1-3	TGTGCCAGCAGCCCGGGGAGACCAAACACCATATATTTT	CASSPGRPNTIYF
TRBV7-9	.	TRBD1	TRBJ1-4	TGTGCCAGCAGCTTAGGCGGGACAGGGAGAGAAAAACTGTTTTTT	CASSLGGTGREKLFF
TRBV7-9	once	TRBD1	TRBJ1-2	TGTGCCAGCAGCGTAGGACAGGCTCATGGCTACACCTTC	CASSVGQAHGYTF
TRBV13	.	.	TRBJ2-1	TGTGCCAGCAGCTTAGCGACTTTCCGTGACAATGAGCAGTTCTTC	CASSLATFRDNEQFF
TRBV11-2	.	TRBD2	TRBJ2-7	TGTGCCAGCAGCTTAGCGGGGGGATTATACGAGCAGTACTTC	CASSLAGGLYEQYF
TRBV7-5	.	.	TRBJ2-7	TGTGTCAGAAGCTTACCAACAGGGGGCGAGCTTTACGAGCAGTACTTC	CVRSLPTGGELYEQYF
TRBV5-4	.	.	TRBJ2-5	TGTGCCAGCAGCTTGTCCGGGGGGCGAGAGACCCAGTACTTC	CASSLSGGRETQYF
TRBV12-3/TRBV12-4	.	TRBD1	TRBJ2-1	TGTGCCAGCAGCAATGACAGGGCCGTGGTGAAATTCTTC	CASSNDRAVVKFF
TRBV6-1	.	.	TRBJ1-5	TGTGCCAGCAGTGAAATACGCGGCAATCAGCCCCAGCATTTT	CASSEIRGNQPQHF
TRBV7-2	.	.	TRBJ1-1	TGTGCCAGCAGCTTAGGTGGTCAGGGGATGAACACTGAAGCTTTCTTT	CASSLGGQGMNTEAFF
TRBV6-1	.	.	TRBJ2-7	TGTGCCAGCAGTGAAACTCAGGGGAGGGGAAGGTCCGTTCCTTACGAGCAGTACTTC	CASSETQGRGRSVPYEQYF
TRBV2	.	TRBD1	TRBJ1-2	TGTGCCAGCACCCGGGACAGGGGCGGATATGGCTACACCTTC	CASTRDRGGYGYTF
TRBV2	.	TRBD1	TRBJ1-4	TGTGCCAGCAGTGAATCGCCAGGGGGTCGAGAAAAACTGTTTTTT	CASSESPGGREKLFF